This TCR beta chain is from a study of siplizumab effects on memory and regulatory T cells. Sequenced by immunoSEQ multiplex PCR; TCRdb stores in-frame clones only, minus some. The table shows 100,000 or so clones, with 80% to 95% occurring only once. In regard to this clone: The antigen remains undetermined.

General study findings and limits: Sequences below about 10^-5 frequency were poorly captured. As a result, only a minor fraction of alloreactive clones mapped to unstimulated subsets. The naive T cell population seemed more diverse than memory cells and seemed a major contributor to the alloresponse. Siplizumab cultures yielded proliferating Tregs whose suppressive function was not confirmed. The mean Treg-derived percentage of mappable alloreactive CD4+ clones was approximately 68% with siplizumab compared with approximately 28% in controls.

The receptor was isolated from a human donor in good health. Some clones in this sample may be carry-over from other donors' samples. Source material: CD4+ T cells sorted from blood.

CDR3: CASSLVNTYEQYF. CDR3 DNA: TGTGCCAGCAGTTTGGTCAACACTTACGAGCAGTACTTC. The chain employs TRBV28 and TRBJ2-7; D not resolved. Trimming cost V 3 bases and J 4 bases, with 10 bases left between them. Per the germline V gene, CDR1 is MDHEN and CDR2 is SYDVKM. This CDR3 has 13 amino acids.